The clone carrying this T cell receptor beta chain was found once. This sample was taken from a study of blood T cell repertoires in COVID-19. Across the study: The samples span acute and convalescent COVID-19 from the United States, Italy and Spain. In each case, the material was cDNA or gDNA derived from T cells, B-cell-depleted T cells, or PBMCs.

How the authors handled the data: Counts of nucleated cells, estimated from reference gene primer amplification, were obtained. Assay used: immunoSEQ multiplex PCR; TCRdb lists only in-frame clones, some missing. That table furnishes V, J and clone size, whereas the DNA furnished D and trimming. The sample lists 100,000 or so clones, 65% to 90% occurring once. The germline V gene has CDR1 MNHEY and CDR2 SVGAGI. The CDR3 consists of 15 residues. V was pared by 5 bases and J by 6 bases, with 16 bases between. Sequenced: peripheral blood. The receptor was isolated from a man between 45 and 60 years old with acute or convalescent COVID-19. The rearrangement joins TRBV6-5 to TRBJ1-4; D is perhaps TRBD1 (6 bases). This CDR3 reads CASSKKTAGDEKLFF. The CDR3 bases are TGTGCCAGCAGTAAAAAGACGGCAGGGGATGAAAAACTGTTTTTT.